The rows below give T cell receptor beta chains drawn from one sample of a study of T cells in localized non-small cell lung cancer. The repertoire was sequenced with immunoSEQ multiplex PCR; TCRdb's copy has only in-frame clones and lacks some. The sample records 25,000 to 35,000 clones, 80% to 85% being singletons. The sequencing here drew on peripheral blood mononuclear cells, taken before any cancer treatment. These receptors were collected from a man between 40 and 75 years old with stage III lung adenocarcinoma. Both conserved end residues are part of each CDR3. Fields, in order: clone size, V gene, D gene, J gene, CDR3 DNA, CDR3 protein. A D gene is named only where the DNA matches it firmly. Some rows have no size entry. The others give once, few or many, or a class for an expanded clone.

>-|TRBV27|TRBD1|TRBJ1-1
TGTGCCAGCAGGGAGTTCGGACAGGCCCGGGGATCGAACACTGAAGCTTTCTTT
CASREFGQARGSNTEAFF
>-|TRBV30|-|TRBJ2-5
TGTGCCTGGAGTACGAGGGAGACCCAGTACTTC
CAWSTRETQYF
>-|TRBV28|-|TRBJ2-3
TGTGCCAGCAGTCGCTGGGGAGAGGCAGATACGCAGTATTTT
CASSRWGEADTQYF
>-|TRBV10-3|TRBD1|TRBJ2-1
TGTGCCATCAGTGAGTCGGTGGACAGGAACAATGAGCAGTTCTTC
CAISESVDRNNEQFF
>-|TRBV4-1|-|TRBJ1-5
TGCGCCAGCAGCCAAGAAGACGGCCGGGCGGGCGCAGTTAATAGCAATCAGCCCCAGCATTTT
CASSQEDGRAGAVNSNQPQHF
>few|TRBV5-1|-|TRBJ1-5
TGCGCCAGCAGCTCGGGACAACCCAATCAGCCCCAGCATTTT
CASSSGQPNQPQHF
>-|TRBV6-5|-|TRBJ2-2
TGTGCCAGCAGTTACTCGGGCACGAACACCGGGGAGCTGTTTTTT
CASSYSGTNTGELFF
>-|TRBV19|TRBD2|TRBJ2-5
TGTGCCAGTAGTATCTGGATAGCGGGGGGCCAAGAGACCCAGTACTTC
CASSIWIAGGQETQYF
>-|TRBV4-1|-|TRBJ1-4
TGCGCCAGCAGCCAAGATAGCGAAAAACTGTTTTTT
CASSQDSEKLFF
>-|TRBV5-1|TRBD2|TRBJ2-3
TGCGCCAGCAGCCTTGGACTAGGCGAGGCAGATACGCAGTATTTT
CASSLGLGEADTQYF